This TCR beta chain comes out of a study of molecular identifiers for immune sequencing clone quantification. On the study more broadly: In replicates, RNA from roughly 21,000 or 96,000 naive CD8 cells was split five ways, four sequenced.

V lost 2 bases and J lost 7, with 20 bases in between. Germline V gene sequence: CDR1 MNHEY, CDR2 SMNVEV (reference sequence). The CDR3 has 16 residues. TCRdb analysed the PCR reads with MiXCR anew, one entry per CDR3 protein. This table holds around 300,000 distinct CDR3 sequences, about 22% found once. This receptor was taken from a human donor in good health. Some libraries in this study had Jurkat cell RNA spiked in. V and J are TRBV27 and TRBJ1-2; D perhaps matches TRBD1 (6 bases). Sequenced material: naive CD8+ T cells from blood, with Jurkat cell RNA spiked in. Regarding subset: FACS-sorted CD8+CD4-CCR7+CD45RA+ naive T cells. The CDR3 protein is CASSLNWGPSLGGYTF. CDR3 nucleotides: TGTGCCAGCAGTTTAAATTGGGGGCCCAGCCTTGGTGGCTACACCTTC.